The rows below give T cell receptor beta chains drawn from one sample of a study of metastatic and nonmetastatic thyroid tumors. MiXCR re-clonotyped the PCR reads for TCRdb. The sample lists almost 9,000 clones, about 15% occurring once. The sequencing input was blood. Source of these receptors: a female donor with papillary thyroid cancer or a benign thyroid nodule (not recorded which). Some clones in this sample may be carry-over from other donors' samples. The CDR3 runs from the conserved cysteine through the conserved F or W. The order of the fields is D gene, J gene, clone size, V gene, CDR3 DNA, CDR3 protein. A D gene is named only where the DNA matches it firmly. Clone size is stated in some rows and not others, as once, few, many or a class when expanded.

TRBD1 | TRBJ2-7 | medium-sized | TRBV11-2 | TGTGCCAGCAGCCCCCTCGGACAGGGATCCTACGAGCAGTACTTC | CASSPLGQGSYEQYF
- | TRBJ2-1 | many | TRBV20-1 | TGCAGTGCTACAGGGACTTGGGATGAGCAGTTCTTC | CSATGTWDEQFF
TRBD1 | TRBJ2-3 | many | TRBV5-6 | TGTGCCAGCAGCTGGTCGACAGGGACAGATACGCAGTATTTT | CASSWSTGTDTQYF
TRBD2 | TRBJ2-7 | few | TRBV27 | TGTGCCAGCAGTGAATGGGGACTAGCGGGAGGTTTAGAGCAGTACTTC | CASSEWGLAGGLEQYF
TRBD1 | TRBJ1-1 | - | TRBV6-5 | TGTGCCAGCAGTTACTCCGGGACAGGGGGGACTGAAGCTTTCTTT | CASSYSGTGGTEAFF
- | TRBJ1-2 | few | TRBV2 | TGTGCCAGCAGTGACAGTTGGCCGGGAGGCTACACCTTC | CASSDSWPGGYTF
TRBD1 | TRBJ2-1 | medium-sized | TRBV11-1 | TGTGCCAGCAGCCCACGACAGGGGGCTCGGAATGAGCAGTTCTTC | CASSPRQGARNEQFF
- | TRBJ1-1 | many | TRBV20-1 | TGCAGTGCTAGATATGGGGCGTCCACTGAAGCTTTCTTT | CSARYGASTEAFF
- | TRBJ2-2 | medium-sized | TRBV10-1 | TGCGCCAGCAGTGCCAGTGTTGGTACCGGGGAGCTGTTTTTT | CASSASVGTGELFF
- | TRBJ2-2 | few | TRBV6-4 | TGTGCCAGCAGTGACAGGGGGGACGGCACCGGGGAGCTGTTTTTT | CASSDRGDGTGELFF
- | TRBJ2-2 | many | TRBV7-9 | TGTGCCAGCAGCACCCGGACAGAATACACCGGGGAGCTGTTTTTT | CASSTRTEYTGELFF
- | TRBJ2-7 | many | TRBV7-9 | TGTGCCAGCAGCCGGTACGGGGCCTACGAGCAGTACTTC | CASSRYGAYEQYF
TRBD1 | TRBJ1-1 | - | TRBV12-3/TRBV12-4 | TGTGCCAGCAGTTTAGCCAGGACAGGGAAAACTGAAGCTTTCTTT | CASSLARTGKTEAFF
TRBD1 | TRBJ2-3 | many | TRBV19 | TGTGCCAGTAGCCTCGACAGGGGGTGGGCAGATACGCAGTATTTT | CASSLDRGWADTQYF
- | TRBJ2-3 | many | TRBV3-1 | TGTGCCAGCAGCCAAGGAGGTGTGGGAGAGACGCAGTATTTT | CASSQGGVGETQYF
- | TRBJ2-7 | - | TRBV5-5 | TGTGCCAGCACCCGACAGGTGACCTACGAGCACTACTTC | CASTRQVTYEHYF
- | TRBJ2-7 | medium-sized | TRBV2 | TGTGCCAGCATGGACAGCGGTACCTCCTACGAGCAGTACTTC | CASMDSGTSYEQYF
- | TRBJ1-1 | - | TRBV30 | TGTGCCTGGAGTTGGGCAGGGGCAGTGGGAAACACTGAAGCTTTCTTT | CAWSWAGAVGNTEAFF
- | TRBJ2-1 | - | TRBV6-2/TRBV6-3 | TGTGCCAGCCTGGGGCGGGATGAAAACAATGAGCAGTTCTTC | CASLGRDENNEQFF
TRBD1 | TRBJ2-5 | - | TRBV4-3 | TGCGCCAGCAGCCCAGGACAGGGAACTCAGCAAGAGACCCAGTACTTC | CASSPGQGTQQETQYF
- | TRBJ2-7 | many | TRBV5-1 | TGCGCCAGCCGTCTGGATGGAGGCGAGCAGTACTTC | CASRLDGGEQYF
- | TRBJ2-1 | - | TRBV6-1 | TGTGCCAGCAGTGATTTCGGGTACGTCGAGCAGTTCTTC | CASSDFGYVEQFF
- | TRBJ2-1 | - | TRBV12-3/TRBV12-4 | TGTGCCATCGAAATCTCGGGACGACTAAACAATGAGCAGTTCTTC | CAIEISGRLNNEQFF
- | TRBJ2-3 | medium-sized | TRBV10-2 | TGCGCCAGCATCAGGGTCCTCACAGATACGCAGTATTTT | CASIRVLTDTQYF
- | TRBJ1-1 | few | TRBV12-3/TRBV12-4 | TGTGCCAGCAGTCATTTCGTGGGAGCTTTCTTT | CASSHFVGAFF
TRBD2 | TRBJ2-5 | many | TRBV11-2 | TGTGCCAGCAGCCGTGGGGGTAGCGGGAGGTGGGCAGAGACCCAGTACTTC | CASSRGGSGRWAETQYF
TRBD2 | TRBJ2-7 | few | TRBV6-1 | TGTGCCAGCAGTGATCCGGGACTAGCCTCCTACGAGCAGTACTTC | CASSDPGLASYEQYF
TRBD2 | TRBJ2-3 | many | TRBV4-3 | TGCGCCAGCAGCCTCCGAGGGACTACACGTACAGATACGCAGTATTTT | CASSLRGTTRTDTQYF
- | TRBJ2-2 | many | TRBV29-1 | TGCAGCGTTTCGTTCGACAGTTCCGGGGAGCTGTTTTTT | CSVSFDSSGELFF
TRBD2 | TRBJ2-2 | medium-sized | TRBV30 | TGTGCCTGGACTAGCGGGAGGGACACCGGGGAGCTGTTTTTT | CAWTSGRDTGELFF
TRBD2 | TRBJ2-7 | few | TRBV27 | TGTGCCAGCAGTTTATTAGGGACTAGCGGGAACTACGAGCAGTACTTC | CASSLLGTSGNYEQYF
TRBD2 | TRBJ2-5 | many | TRBV5-1 | TGCGCCAGCAGCTTGTCCAGCGGGAGTTCTGAGACCCAGTACTTC | CASSLSSGSSETQYF
- | TRBJ2-3 | many | TRBV20-1 | TGCAGTGCTAGGTTTTTTATTCGTAGAGCGGCTAGCACAGATACGCAGTATTTT | CSARFFIRRAASTDTQYF
TRBD1 | TRBJ2-7 | - | TRBV6-2/TRBV6-3 | TGTGCCAGCAGTTACACCGGACAGGGATCCTACGAGCAGTACTTC | CASSYTGQGSYEQYF
TRBD1 | TRBJ1-2 | - | TRBV19 | TGTGCCAGTAGTACCGGACAGGCCACTAACTATGGCTACACCTTC | CASSTGQATNYGYTF
- | TRBJ1-5 | - | TRBV12-5 | TGTGCTAGTGGTTTTGCCGTCCTGGTGGGAAGTCAGCCCCAGCATTTT | CASGFAVLVGSQPQHF
TRBD2 | TRBJ2-2 | medium-sized | TRBV24-1 | TGTGCCACCAGTGCCCCCGGGGGGGCTCGCACCGGGGAGCTGTTTTTT | CATSAPGGARTGELFF
- | TRBJ1-1 | - | TRBV30 | TGTGCCTGGAGCGCCGGGTCCGTAAACACTGAAGCTTTCTTT | CAWSAGSVNTEAFF
- | TRBJ2-3 | many | TRBV20-1 | TGCAGTGCTTCCCGGTTAACGCTTGGAGATACGCAGTATTTT | CSASRLTLGDTQYF
TRBD1 | TRBJ1-1 | many | TRBV24-1 | TGTGCCACCCAGGGGGGGGGGTGGGTTTGGAAAGCTTTCTTT | CATQGGGWVWKAFF
- | TRBJ2-3 | medium-sized | TRBV3-1 | TGTGCCAGCAGCCAGTCAACAGATACGCAGTATTTT | CASSQSTDTQYF
TRBD2 | TRBJ2-1 | medium-sized | TRBV6-1 | TGTGCCAGCAGTGAAATGGGTAGCGGGAGCAGAGGTGATGAGCAGTTCTTC | CASSEMGSGSRGDEQFF
TRBD1 | TRBJ2-5 | many | TRBV4-3 | TGCGCCAGCAGCCAAGAGACATCCGGGACAGTGGGAGAGACCCAGTACTTC | CASSQETSGTVGETQYF
TRBD2 | TRBJ2-7 | many | TRBV11-2 | TGTGCCAGCAGTTCTGCTACCGGGACTAGTCTTTACGAGCAGTACTTC | CASSSATGTSLYEQYF
- | TRBJ1-1 | many | TRBV4-2 | TGTGCCAGCAGCCAAGATCCAAGACAAATAATGAACACTGAAGCTTTCTTT | CASSQDPRQIMNTEAFF
- | TRBJ2-1 | - | TRBV7-6 | TGTGCCAGCAGTGATCGGAGGACGAATCGACGGGTTGAGCAGTTCTTC | CASSDRRTNRRVEQFF
- | TRBJ2-4 | many | TRBV6-1 | TGTGCCAGCGTGGGGATAAACATTCAGTACTTC | CASVGINIQYF
- | TRBJ2-5 | - | TRBV20-1 | TGCAGTTCTATAGATCGAGGCACCCAAGAGACCCAGTACTTC | CSSIDRGTQETQYF
- | TRBJ1-4 | many | TRBV3-1 | TGTGCCAGCAGCGGACCGGACAGCCTCAATGAAAAACTGTTTTTT | CASSGPDSLNEKLFF
TRBD1 | TRBJ2-3 | medium-sized | TRBV6-1 | TGTGCCAGCAGGCCGGACAGGAGAGACACAGATACGCAGTATTTT | CASRPDRRDTDTQYF